Given below is one T cell receptor beta chain in context. Source study methods: Amplification of reference gene primers provided the estimated nucleated cell counts. The method was immunoSEQ multiplex PCR; TCRdb's version includes in-frame clones alone and lacks a portion of them. V, J and clone size were drawn from that table, and D and trimming were deduced from the DNA. The sample carries under 200,000 clones, 70% to 90% recorded once. CDR1 and CDR2 from the germline V gene are LGHNA and YNFKEQ. The CDR3 totals 15 residues. V lost 2 bases and J 0 bases, leaving 9 bases between the germline ends. This specimen belongs to a study of blood T cell repertoires in COVID-19. Study details: Acute and convalescent COVID-19 specimens originated in the United States, Italy and Spain. Sources were T cells, B-cell-depleted T cells, or PBMCs; the material itself was cDNA or gDNA.

The chain recombines TRBV4-2 with TRBJ2-3, with D possibly TRBD2 on 6 matching bases. Sequencing was done on a sample of peripheral blood. The TCR originated in a man aged 55 to 70 with active or convalescent COVID-19. DNA of the CDR3: TGTGCCAGCAGCCAACGGAGGGCAAGCACAGATACGCAGTATTTT. Encoded protein: CASSQRRASTDTQYF.